The clone carrying this TCR beta chain was recorded a few times. Its specificity is unknown. Data came from immunoSEQ multiplex PCR; TCRdb stores just in-frame clones and leaves some out. Here the sample spans 300,000 to 400,000 clones, nearly 95% being singletons. V shed 4 bases and J shed 2 bases, with 15 bases lying between them. Germline CDR1 and CDR2: SGHVS and FQNEAQ. The CDR3 contains 15 residues. This specimen comes from a study of brain T cells in children with intractable seizures. Whole-study results and caveats: HCMV serostatus was not known, and viral specificity came from CDR3 similarity only. Pre- and post-surgery blood differed in depth, so pre-surgery absences may be undersampling.

Time point specified: blood from clinic visit 5 months post-surgery; TSC patient then seizure free. The sequenced cases were selected for having the highest brain T cell transcript signatures. The TCR was taken from a boy in the first two years of life with tuberous sclerosis and intractable seizures. Here the sequenced sample was peripheral blood, taken roughly 5 months after surgery. The genes are TRBV7-8 and TRBJ2-7; D perhaps matches TRBD2 (6 bases). CDR3 nucleotides: TGTGCCAGCAGCTCACCGGGACTTACGGCCTACGAGCAGTACTTC. Translated, it gives CASSSPGLTAYEQYF.